Below, 9 T cell receptor beta chains from the same sample are listed, as sequenced in a study of early T cells in non-severe SARS-CoV-2 infection (dated by TCRdb to 2020 to 2023). Libraries were prepared through 5' RACE. Sequencing instrument: NextSeq 500. TCRdb redid the processing of the public reads, applying fastp at Q25 and MiXCR, and retained in-frame beta chains. For every CDR3 protein sequence, its rows merge into one entry that carries the most common genes and DNA. The table for this sample lists some 70,000 distinct CDR3 sequences; 9% to 15% of them were counted only once. Approximately 3.9% of the sample belongs to the ten largest clones. Input material: whole blood. These receptors were obtained from an adult who was a healthcare worker with PCR-confirmed SARS-CoV-2 infection or an uninfected control (not recorded which).

The V call is TRBV3-1, the J call TRBJ2-1; D is unresolved. Germline assignment: CDR1 LGHDT and CDR2 YNNKEL (reference sequence). The CDR3 covers 12 residues. Trimming left V 3 bases short and J 5 bases short, with 5 bases between. The CDR3 coding sequence is TGTGCCAGCAGCCACGTGGACAATGAGCAGTTCTTC. Encoded protein: CASSHVDNEQFF.

There are many counts of this clonotype. The V gene is TRBV5-1, the J gene TRBJ2-6; unclear D gene. V shed 0 bases and J shed 4 bases, with 5 bases lying between them. Germline CDR1 and CDR2: SGHRS and YFSETQ. CDR3 length equals 14 residues. DNA for the CDR3: TGCGCCAGCAGCTTGGGGTTGGGGGCCAACGTCCTGACTTTC. Encoded protein: CASSLGLGANVLTF.

The chain uses TRBV7-3 and TRBJ2-1; 7 bases are shared with TRBD2. This CDR3 has 14 residues. With 1 base clipped from V and 7 bases from J, the junction kept 4 bases outside the gene matches. Germline V gene data show CDR1 as SGHTA and CDR2 as FQGTGA. The CDR3: CASSLSPGRNEQFF. The CDR3 DNA reads TGTGCCAGCAGCTTAAGTCCCGGGAGGAATGAGCAGTTCTTC.

Many counts were recorded for this clonotype. V gene TRBV20-1 combines with J gene TRBJ2-3; TRBD2 matches at 8 bases. Germline V lookup: CDR1 DFQATT, CDR2 SNEGSKA (reference sequence). The length of the CDR3 is 14 residues. V trimming: 3 bases; J trimming: 5 bases; junction bases outside the gene matches: 7. The CDR3 region is CSASGRATRDTQYF. CDR3 DNA: TGCAGTGCTAGCGGGAGGGCCACGAGAGATACGCAGTATTTT.

The V call is TRBV20-1, the J call TRBJ2-7; 8 nucleotides match TRBD2. CDR3 length: 15 residues. After removal of 4 bases from V and 2 bases from J, the junction contained 10 bases not matched to a gene. Germline CDR1 is DFQATT and CDR2 is SNEGSKA (reference sequence). CDR3 nucleotide sequence: TGCAGTGCTACGAGGATCGGCGGGAGGCCCTACGAGCAGTACTTC. This gives the protein CSATRIGGRPYEQYF.

This clonotype was seen ten or more times. The V call is TRBV20-1, the J call TRBJ2-7, with TRBD2 identical over 7 bases. Trimming at V came to 6 bases and at J to 3 bases, leaving 11 bases not matched to a gene. CDR3 length: 14 amino acids. The germline CDR1 and CDR2 sequences are DFQATT and SNEGSKA (reference sequence). CDR3 coding DNA: TGCAGTGCCCCAAGGAAGGCTAGCGGCTACGAGCAGTACTTC. Protein product: CSAPRKASGYEQYF.

The chain joins TRBV11-2 to TRBJ2-7; TRBD1 or TRBD2 may be the D gene (5 bases each). Trimming took 1 base from V and 3 from J, leaving 13 bases between them. The CDR3 loop spans 15 amino acids. Germline lookup yields CDR1 SGHAT and CDR2 FQNNGV. The DNA of the CDR3 is TGTGCCAGCAGCTTAGGGGACCCCCCTCTCTACGAGCAGTACTTC. Encoded protein: CASSLGDPPLYEQYF.

This clonotype was observed a handful of times. The chain carries TRBV11-1 and TRBJ2-7; perhaps D is TRBD1 or TRBD2 (5 bases each). Germline V gene sequence: CDR1 SGHAT, CDR2 FQDESV (reference sequence). This CDR3 spans 14 amino acids. The V end lost 3 bases, the J end lost 2 bases, and 11 bases lay between the germline ends. The CDR3 sequence is CASSLRGGTYEQYF. CDR3 nucleotides: TGTGCCAGCAGCTTGCGTGGGGGTACCTACGAGCAGTACTTC.

This clonotype was seen only a few times. The chain uses TRBV7-2 and TRBJ2-1; 7 positions match TRBD2. V shed 9 bases and J 0 bases; nucleotides not matched to a gene: 5. Germline assignment: CDR1 SGHTA and CDR2 FQGNSA. The CDR3 has 14 amino acids. The CDR3: CASTSASSYNEQFF. The DNA of the CDR3 is TGTGCCAGTACTAGCGCGAGCTCCTACAATGAGCAGTTCTTC.